The rows below give T cell receptor beta chains drawn from one sample of a study of cytomegalovirus exposure and HLA in healthy donors. Data came from immunoSEQ multiplex PCR; TCRdb stores just in-frame clones and leaves some out. This sample has roughly 130,000 clones; around 75% occur once, and the top ten carry approximately 2.8%. The source material was PBMCs. The receptors originated from a female donor in good health and CMV-seronegative. Both conserved end residues are part of each CDR3. Fields, in order: J gene, D gene, V gene, CDR3 length, clone size, CDR3 DNA, CDR3 protein. D genes are given only for firm matches. A clone size is listed for some rows: how often the clone was seen (once, few, many), or a class if it is expanded.

TRBJ1-3,TRBD1,TRBV28,15,.,TGTGCCAGCAGTCGGACAGGCGACTCTGGAAACACCATATATTTT,CASSRTGDSGNTIYF
TRBJ2-1,TRBD2,TRBV7-7,16,.,TGTGCTAGCAGCTTTGGGACTAGCGGGAGAGACAATGAGCAGTTCTTC,CASSFGTSGRDNEQFF
TRBJ1-3,.,TRBV10-1,14,.,TGCGCCACCCGACAGGACCTCTCTGGAAACACCATATATTTT,CATRQDLSGNTIYF
TRBJ1-1,.,TRBV5-4,15,.,TGTGCCAGCAGCTTGTGGGGAGTTCGAAACACTGAAGCTTTCTTT,CASSLWGVRNTEAFF
TRBJ2-4,.,TRBV7-3,9,.,TGTGCCAGTGAGAACATTCAGTACTTC,CASENIQYF
TRBJ2-7,.,TRBV6-5,13,few,TGTGCCAGCAGTTCCTTGGCAGGCTACGAGCAGTACTTC,CASSSLAGYEQYF
TRBJ2-7,.,TRBV6-4,16,.,TGTGCCAGCAGTGACTCCCACAGGGCCGTTTCCTGCGAGCAGTACTTC,CASSDSHRAVSCEQYF
TRBJ2-4,.,TRBV5-4,14,.,TGTGCCAGCAGCTTGGAGCTAGCCAAAAACATTCAGTACTTC,CASSLELAKNIQYF
TRBJ2-3,.,TRBV10-3,15,.,TGTGCCATCAGTGTTCGAGGGGGGGCCTCAGATACGCAGTATTTT,CAISVRGGASDTQYF
TRBJ2-7,TRBD2,TRBV10-2,15,.,TGCGCCAGCAGTGAGTCCTGGCGGGAGGGGTACGAGCAGTACTTC,CASSESWREGYEQYF
TRBJ2-2,.,TRBV7-8,13,.,TGTGCCAGCAGCGGACGGACAGCCGGGGAGCTGTTTTTT,CASSGRTAGELFF
TRBJ1-1,.,TRBV11-3,15,.,TGTGCCAGCAGCCACGGGGGGGCCGAGAACACTGAAGCTTTCTTT,CASSHGGAENTEAFF
TRBJ2-5,.,TRBV25-1,15,.,TGTGCCAGCAGTGAATGGAGGACAGCCAAGGAGACCCAGTACTTC,CASSEWRTAKETQYF
TRBJ1-1,.,TRBV9,13,.,TGTGCCAGCAGCGTAGAAAGAGGGACTGAAGCTTTCTTT,CASSVERGTEAFF
TRBJ1-1,.,TRBV5-1,14,.,TGCGCCAGCAGCTTCCGACTAGAGAACACTGAAGCTTTCTTT,CASSFRLENTEAFF
TRBJ1-2,TRBD1,TRBV5-4,16,.,TGTGCCAGCAGCGAACCTACGACAGGGATAGGCTATGGCTACACCTTC,CASSEPTTGIGYGYTF
TRBJ1-6,.,TRBV6-5,15,.,TGTGCCAGCAGATCCGGGAGACTCTATAATTCACCCCTCCACTTT,CASRSGRLYNSPLHF
TRBJ1-3,.,TRBV29-1,15,.,TGCAGCGTTGAAGATCGGGGGGACTCTGGAAACACCATATATTTT,CSVEDRGDSGNTIYF
TRBJ1-5,TRBD1,TRBV28,18,.,TGTGCCAGCAGTTTAGAACCCGGGACAGAGTATAGCAATCAGCCCCAGCATTTT,CASSLEPGTEYSNQPQHF
TRBJ2-7,.,TRBV23-1,15,.,TGCGCCAGCAGTCATAACAGGCCCACCCTCTACGAGCAGTACTTC,CASSHNRPTLYEQYF
TRBJ1-1,.,TRBV29-1,12,once,TGCAGCGTTCTGGGGGAGGGCACTGAAGCTTTCTTT,CSVLGEGTEAFF
TRBJ2-7,.,TRBV4-1,17,.,TGCGCCAGCAGCCAAGATAAGGGGGTGGGCTACTCCTACGAGCAGTACTTC,CASSQDKGVGYSYEQYF
TRBJ1-2,TRBD1,TRBV5-1,20,.,TGCGCCAGCAGCTTGACGATGCGGACAGGGGGCCAGCCATTTAACTATGGCTACACCTTC,CASSLTMRTGGQPFNYGYTF
TRBJ1-6,.,TRBV5-1,13,.,TGCGCCAGCAGCTTGGAGAGTTACTCACCCCTCCACTTT,CASSLESYSPLHF
TRBJ1-1,.,TRBV6-6,13,once,TGTGCCAGCAGGGCAGGGTTGAACACTGAAGCTTTCTTT,CASRAGLNTEAFF
TRBJ2-5,.,TRBV30,15,.,TGTGCCTGGAGTCAGAGCCTGGGTTCGGGAGAGACCCAGTACTTC,CAWSQSLGSGETQYF
TRBJ1-1,TRBD1,TRBV18,16,.,TGTGCCAGCTCACCACAGGACAGGGGGCTGGGGACTGAAGCTTTCTTT,CASSPQDRGLGTEAFF
TRBJ2-7,.,TRBV5-6,14,.,TGTGCCAGCAGCGCATGGCCCAGGGCCTACGAGCAGTACTTC,CASSAWPRAYEQYF
TRBJ1-4,TRBD1,TRBV27,14,.,TGTGCCAGCAGTCGACAGGGGACCGGAGAAAAACTGTTTTTT,CASSRQGTGEKLFF
TRBJ1-1,.,TRBV7-6,13,few,TGTGCCAGCAGCCTAGTCCCAGGGGCTGAAGCTTTCTTT,CASSLVPGAEAFF
TRBJ2-5,TRBD1,TRBV2,15,.,TGTGCCAGCAGTGGGGGACAGGATCGACAAGAGACCCAGTACTTC,CASSGGQDRQETQYF
TRBJ2-6,TRBD2,TRBV7-3,20,.,TGTGCCAGCAGCTTAACAGGGGGTAGCGGGGGGAACTCTGGGGCCAACGTCCTGACTTTC,CASSLTGGSGGNSGANVLTF
TRBJ1-3,.,TRBV5-8,15,.,TGTGCCAGCAGCCAACACCGGGACACCGGGGACACCATATATTTT,CASSQHRDTGDTIYF
TRBJ2-7,TRBD2,TRBV11-2,12,.,TGTGCCAGCAGCTCAGCGGGGTACGAGCAGTACTTC,CASSSAGYEQYF
TRBJ2-1,TRBD2,TRBV19,18,.,TGTGCCAGTAGAACTAGGACTAGCGGTCCGTTCTCCTACAATGAGCAGTTCTTC,CASRTRTSGPFSYNEQFF
TRBJ2-5,TRBD1,TRBV5-1,14,.,TGCGCCGTTCGGGACAGCGAGTTGTCGAAGACCCAGTACTTC,CAVRDSELSKTQYF
TRBJ1-1,.,TRBV2,12,.,TGTGCCAGCAGTAGGTTGGGGGGTGCAACCTTCTTT,CASSRLGGATFF
TRBJ2-7,.,TRBV4-1,14,.,TGCGCCAGCAGACCGGGACTCAGGTCGGGGGAGCAGTACTTC,CASRPGLRSGEQYF
TRBJ2-5,TRBD2,TRBV11-3,18,.,TGTGCCAGCAGCTTAGGGCGAGGACTAGCGGGGAACCAAGAGACCCAGTACTTC,CASSLGRGLAGNQETQYF
TRBJ2-7,.,TRBV7-8,15,.,TGTGCCAGCAGCTTTTCTTTGGGGACAAATTACGAGCAGTACTTC,CASSFSLGTNYEQYF
TRBJ2-7,.,TRBV5-4,14,.,TGTGCCAGCAGCTTGGCCGTGGCCCCCTACGAGCAGTACTTC,CASSLAVAPYEQYF
TRBJ2-7,TRBD1,TRBV29-1,15,.,TGCAGCGTTGGATGGCGGGACAGGGCTTCCTACGAGCAGTACTTC,CSVGWRDRASYEQYF
TRBJ2-7,.,TRBV11-3,15,once,TGTGCCAGCAGCTTAGATTTGAGTTTTTCCTACGAGCAGTACTTC,CASSLDLSFSYEQYF
TRBJ1-5,.,TRBV28,15,.,TGTGCCGGATCCCCCGGAGGTGTAGCAAATCAGCCCCAGCATTTT,CAGSPGGVANQPQHF
TRBJ2-1,.,TRBV19,15,.,TGTGCCAGTAAATTGAGGGAGGTCTCCTACAATGAGCAGTTCTTC,CASKLREVSYNEQFF